This T cell receptor (beta chain) came from a study of CD8 T cells in ankylosing spondylitis. The V and J ends lost 0 bases and 6 bases respectively, with 12 bases between them. The CDR3 runs 14 residues. 5'-RACE, quantitative and with molecular barcodes, yielded the TCR beta libraries. Each CDR3 protein gets one entry after TCRdb re-called the 5' RACE reads with MiXCR. In the table there are roughly 700,000 distinct CDR3 sequences, roughly 20% of which are singletons. Points from the study as a whole: Ankylosing spondylitis blood seemed to carry a telltale TCR beta motif made of fewer than 10 highly homologous variants. Researchers reportedly found disease-linked clones significantly enriched in matched ankylosing spondylitis synovial fluid.

As regards this clonotype: The antigen remains unidentified.

V usage is TRBV12-3 or TRBV12-4 and J usage is TRBJ2-7, with D possibly TRBD2 on 6 matching bases. The sequence was obtained from a male donor with ankylosing spondylitis. The sample consisted of blood, either unsorted or a sorted T cell fraction (not recorded which). CDR3 nucleotide sequence: TGTGCCAGCAGTTTAGCCCAGGGAGCGGGCGAGCAGTACTTC. Amino acid sequence: CASSLAQGAGEQYF.